This TCR beta chain derives from a study of blood T cell repertoires in COVID-19. Assay used: immunoSEQ multiplex PCR; TCRdb lists only in-frame clones, some missing. In the table there are some 180,000 clones, about 80% of which are singletons. The V end was cut by 8 bases, the J end by 3 bases, with 13 bases between. Germline V lookup: CDR1 MDHEN, CDR2 SYDVKM. CDR3 size: 14 residues. Sample: peripheral blood. The receptor comes from a man between 60 and 75 years old with acute or convalescent COVID-19. V usage is TRBV28 and J usage is TRBJ2-2; D may be TRBD1 (5 bases). CDR3 nucleotide sequence: TGTGCCAGCTCCAGGGTCCCCTACACCGGGGAGCTGTTTTTT. Protein product: CASSRVPYTGELFF.